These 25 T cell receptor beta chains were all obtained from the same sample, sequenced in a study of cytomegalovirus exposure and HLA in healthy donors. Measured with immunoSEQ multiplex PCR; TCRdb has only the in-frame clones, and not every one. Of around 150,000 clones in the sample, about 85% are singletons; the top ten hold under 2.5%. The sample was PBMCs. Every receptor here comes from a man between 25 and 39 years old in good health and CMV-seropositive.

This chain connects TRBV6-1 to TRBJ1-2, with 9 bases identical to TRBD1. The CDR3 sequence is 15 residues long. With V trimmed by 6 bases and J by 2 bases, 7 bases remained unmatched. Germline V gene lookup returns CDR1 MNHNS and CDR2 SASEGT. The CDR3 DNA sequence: TGTGCCAGCAGGGGGACAGGGAGAGTGAACTATGGCTACACCTTC. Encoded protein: CASRGTGRVNYGYTF.

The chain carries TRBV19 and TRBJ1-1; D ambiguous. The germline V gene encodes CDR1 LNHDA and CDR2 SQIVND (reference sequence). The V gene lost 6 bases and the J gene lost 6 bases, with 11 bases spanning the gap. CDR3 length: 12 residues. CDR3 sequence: CASSLYRAEAFF. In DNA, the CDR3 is TGTGCCAGTAGCCTATATCGGGCTGAAGCTTTCTTT.

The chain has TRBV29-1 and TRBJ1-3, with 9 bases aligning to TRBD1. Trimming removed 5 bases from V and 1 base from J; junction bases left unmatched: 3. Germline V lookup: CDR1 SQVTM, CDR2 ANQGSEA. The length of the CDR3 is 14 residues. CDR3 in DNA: TGCAGCGTTACAGGACAGGGGTCTGGAAACACCATATATTTT. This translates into CSVTGQGSGNTIYF.

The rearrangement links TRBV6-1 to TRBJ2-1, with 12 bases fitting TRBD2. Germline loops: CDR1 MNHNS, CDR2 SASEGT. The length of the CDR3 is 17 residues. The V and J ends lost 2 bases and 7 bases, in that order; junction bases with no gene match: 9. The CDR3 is CASSERRRLAGENEQFF. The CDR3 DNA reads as TGTGCCAGCAGTGAACGACGGCGACTAGCGGGGGAGAATGAGCAGTTCTTC.

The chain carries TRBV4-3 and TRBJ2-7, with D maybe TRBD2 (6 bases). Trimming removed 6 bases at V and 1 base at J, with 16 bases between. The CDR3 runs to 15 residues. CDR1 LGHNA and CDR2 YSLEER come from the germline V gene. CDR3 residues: CASSPKLGGSYEQYF. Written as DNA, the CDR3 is TGCGCCAGCAGTCCAAAGTTGGGGGGATCCTACGAGCAGTACTTC.

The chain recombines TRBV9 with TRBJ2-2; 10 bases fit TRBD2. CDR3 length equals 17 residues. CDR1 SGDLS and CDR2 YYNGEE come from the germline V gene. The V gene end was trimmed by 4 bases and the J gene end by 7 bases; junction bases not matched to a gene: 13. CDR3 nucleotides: TGTGCCAGCAGCACCCAGAGAGGAGCGGGGGGGCTCGGGGAGCTGTTTTTT. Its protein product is CASSTQRGAGGLGELFF.

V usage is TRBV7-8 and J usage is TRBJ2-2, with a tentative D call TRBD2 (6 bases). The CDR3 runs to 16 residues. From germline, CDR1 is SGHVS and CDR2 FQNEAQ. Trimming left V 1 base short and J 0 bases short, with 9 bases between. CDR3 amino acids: CASSLGTGANTGELFF. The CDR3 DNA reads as TGTGCCAGCAGCTTAGGAACGGGGGCGAACACCGGGGAGCTGTTTTTT.

The CDR3 spells CASSGGGVAGAYEQYF. For the CDR3, the DNA is TGTGCCAGCAGTGGGGGTGGGGTTGCAGGGGCCTACGAGCAGTACTTC. The V and J genes are TRBV2 and TRBJ2-7; TRBD1 is a possible D gene (6 bases). Germline CDR1 and CDR2: SNHLY and FYNNEI. V was cut by 4 bases and J by 2 bases, with 18 bases left in between. The CDR3 contains 16 residues.

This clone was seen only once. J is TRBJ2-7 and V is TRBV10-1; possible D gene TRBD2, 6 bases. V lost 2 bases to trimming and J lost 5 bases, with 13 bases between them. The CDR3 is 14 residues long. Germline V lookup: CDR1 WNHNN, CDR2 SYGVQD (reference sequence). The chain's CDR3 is CASSEEAGRHEQYF. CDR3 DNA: TGCGCCAGCAGTGAGGAGGCAGGGAGGCACGAGCAGTACTTC.

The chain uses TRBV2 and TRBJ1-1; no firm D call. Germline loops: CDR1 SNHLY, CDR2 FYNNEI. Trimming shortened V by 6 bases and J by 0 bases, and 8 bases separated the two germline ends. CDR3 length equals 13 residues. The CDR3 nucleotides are TGTGCCAGCAGAGATACGGTGAACACTGAAGCTTTCTTT. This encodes CASRDTVNTEAFF.

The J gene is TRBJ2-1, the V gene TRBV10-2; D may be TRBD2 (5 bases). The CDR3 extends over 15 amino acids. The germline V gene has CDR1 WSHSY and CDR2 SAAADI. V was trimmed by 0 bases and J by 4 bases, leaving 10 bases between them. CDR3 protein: CASSESSSWYNEQFF. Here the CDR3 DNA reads TGCGCCAGCAGTGAGTCGTCTAGCTGGTACAATGAGCAGTTCTTC.

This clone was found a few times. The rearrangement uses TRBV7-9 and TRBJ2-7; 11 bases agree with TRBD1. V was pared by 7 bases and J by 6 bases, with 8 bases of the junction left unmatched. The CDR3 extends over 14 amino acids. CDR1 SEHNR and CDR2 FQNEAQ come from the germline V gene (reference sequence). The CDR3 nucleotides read TGTGCCAGCACCCGTCCGGGACAGGGGGTCGAGCAGTACTTC. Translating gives CASTRPGQGVEQYF.

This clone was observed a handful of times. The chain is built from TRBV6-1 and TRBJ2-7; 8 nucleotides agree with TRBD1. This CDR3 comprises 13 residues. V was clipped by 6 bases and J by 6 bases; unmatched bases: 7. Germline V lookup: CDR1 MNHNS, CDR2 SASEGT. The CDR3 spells CASSVGQGGEQYF. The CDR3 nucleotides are TGTGCCAGCAGCGTTGGACAGGGAGGCGAGCAGTACTTC.

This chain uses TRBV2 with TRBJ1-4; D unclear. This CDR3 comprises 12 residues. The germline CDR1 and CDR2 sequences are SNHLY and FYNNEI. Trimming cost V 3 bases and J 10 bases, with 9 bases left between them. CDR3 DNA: TGTGCCAGCAGTGAGCAGGAAGGAAAACTGTTTTTT. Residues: CASSEQEGKLFF.

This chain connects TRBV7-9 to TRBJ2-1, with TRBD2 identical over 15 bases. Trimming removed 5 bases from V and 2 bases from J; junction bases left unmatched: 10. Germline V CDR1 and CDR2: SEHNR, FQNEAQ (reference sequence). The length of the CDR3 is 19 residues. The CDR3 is CASSQTIGLAGGPYNEQFF. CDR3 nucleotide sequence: TGTGCCAGCAGCCAAACCATCGGACTAGCGGGGGGGCCCTACAATGAGCAGTTCTTC.

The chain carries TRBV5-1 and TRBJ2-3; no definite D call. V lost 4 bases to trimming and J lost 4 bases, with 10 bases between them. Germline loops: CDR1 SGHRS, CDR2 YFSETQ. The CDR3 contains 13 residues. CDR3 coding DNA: TGCGCCAGCAGCACCGACACGGCAGATACGCAGTATTTT. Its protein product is CASSTDTADTQYF. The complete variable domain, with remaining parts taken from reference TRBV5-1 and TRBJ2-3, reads KAGVTQTPRYLIKTRGQQVTLSCSPISGHRSVSWYQQTPGQGLQFLFEYFSETQRNKGNFPGRFSGRQFSNSRSEMNVSTLELGDSALYLCASSTDTADTQYFGPGTRLTVL.

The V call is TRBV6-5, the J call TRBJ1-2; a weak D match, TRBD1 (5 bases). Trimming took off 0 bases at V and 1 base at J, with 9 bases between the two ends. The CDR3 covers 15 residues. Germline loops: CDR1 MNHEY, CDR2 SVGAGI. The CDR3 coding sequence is TGTGCCAGCAGTTACTCTGGACACTATAACTATGGCTACACCTTC. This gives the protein CASSYSGHYNYGYTF.

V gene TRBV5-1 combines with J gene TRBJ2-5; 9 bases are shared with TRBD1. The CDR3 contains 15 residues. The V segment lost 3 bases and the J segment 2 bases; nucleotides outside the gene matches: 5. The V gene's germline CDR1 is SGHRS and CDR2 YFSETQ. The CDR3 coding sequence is TGCGCCAGCAGCTGGAGACAGGGGGATCAAGAGACCCAGTACTTC. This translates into CASSWRQGDQETQYF.

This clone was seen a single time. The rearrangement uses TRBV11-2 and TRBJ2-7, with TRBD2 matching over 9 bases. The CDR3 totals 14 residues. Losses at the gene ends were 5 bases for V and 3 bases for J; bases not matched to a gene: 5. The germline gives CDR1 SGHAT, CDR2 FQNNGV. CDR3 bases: TGTGCCAGCAGCATCGAGCGGGGGGACTACGAGCAGTACTTC. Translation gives CASSIERGDYEQYF.

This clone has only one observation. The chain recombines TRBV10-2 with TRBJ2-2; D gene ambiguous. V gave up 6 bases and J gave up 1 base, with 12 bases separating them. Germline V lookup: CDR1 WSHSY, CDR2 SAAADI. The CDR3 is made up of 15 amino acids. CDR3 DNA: TGCGCCAGCAGCGAGGTAGCTAAGAACACCGGGGAGCTGTTTTTT. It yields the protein CASSEVAKNTGELFF.

The CDR3 region is CAWSKDSGNYGYTF. In nucleotides, the CDR3 is TGTGCCTGGAGTAAAGATTCAGGAAACTATGGCTACACCTTC. The rearrangement links TRBV30 to TRBJ1-2; D not certain. V lost 2 bases, J lost 2 bases, and 12 bases lay in between. The CDR3 extends over 14 amino acids. The germline gives CDR1 GTSNPN, CDR2 SVGIG (reference sequence).

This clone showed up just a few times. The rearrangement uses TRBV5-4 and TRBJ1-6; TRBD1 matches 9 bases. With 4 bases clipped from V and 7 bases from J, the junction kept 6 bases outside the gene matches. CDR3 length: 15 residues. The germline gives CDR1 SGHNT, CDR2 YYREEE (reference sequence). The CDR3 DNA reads TGTGCCAGCAGCGGGGGGGGGACAGGGAATTCACCCCTCCACTTT. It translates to CASSGGGTGNSPLHF.

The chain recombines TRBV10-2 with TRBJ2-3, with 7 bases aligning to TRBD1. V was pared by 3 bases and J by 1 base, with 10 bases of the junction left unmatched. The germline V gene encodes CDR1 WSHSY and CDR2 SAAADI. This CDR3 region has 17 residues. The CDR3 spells CASSDLGRGKGTDTQYF. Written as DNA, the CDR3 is TGCGCCAGCAGTGATCTGGGCAGGGGGAAGGGCACAGATACGCAGTATTTT.

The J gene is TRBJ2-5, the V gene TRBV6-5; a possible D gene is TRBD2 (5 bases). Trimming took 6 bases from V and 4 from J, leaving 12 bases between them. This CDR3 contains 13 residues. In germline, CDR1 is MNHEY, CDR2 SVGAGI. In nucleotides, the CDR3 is TGTGCCAGCAGCCTAAGGAGGCGAGAGACCCAGTACTTC. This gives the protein CASSLRRRETQYF.

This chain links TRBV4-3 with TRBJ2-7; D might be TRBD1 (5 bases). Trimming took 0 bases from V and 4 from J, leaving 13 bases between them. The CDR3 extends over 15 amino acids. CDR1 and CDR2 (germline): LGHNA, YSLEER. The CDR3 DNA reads TGCGCCAGCAGCCAAGATGTAGGGGTCGTTTACGAGCAGTACTTC. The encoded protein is CASSQDVGVVYEQYF.